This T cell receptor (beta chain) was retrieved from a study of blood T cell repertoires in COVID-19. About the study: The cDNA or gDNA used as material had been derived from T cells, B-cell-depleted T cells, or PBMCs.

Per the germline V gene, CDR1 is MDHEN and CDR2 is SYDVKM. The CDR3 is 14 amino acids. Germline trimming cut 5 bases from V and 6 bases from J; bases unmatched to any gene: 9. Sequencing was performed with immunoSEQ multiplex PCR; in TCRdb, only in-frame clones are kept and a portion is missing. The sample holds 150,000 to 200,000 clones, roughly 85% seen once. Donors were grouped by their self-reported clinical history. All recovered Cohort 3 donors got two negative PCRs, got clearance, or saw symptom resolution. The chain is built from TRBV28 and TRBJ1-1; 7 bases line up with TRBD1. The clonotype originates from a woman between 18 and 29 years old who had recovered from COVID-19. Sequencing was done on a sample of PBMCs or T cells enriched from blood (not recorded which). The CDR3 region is CASSTRQGLAEAFF. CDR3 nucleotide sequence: TGTGCCAGCAGTACCCGACAGGGACTCGCTGAAGCTTTCTTT. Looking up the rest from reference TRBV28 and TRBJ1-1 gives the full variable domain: DVKVTQSSRYLVKRTGEKVFLECVQDMDHENMFWYRQDPGLGLRLIYFSYDVKMKEKGDIPEGYSVSREKKERFSLILESASTNQTSMYLCASSTRQGLAEAFFGQGTRLTVV.